These 3 T cell receptor beta chains originate from one sample sequenced in a study of blood T cell repertoires in COVID-19. The method was immunoSEQ multiplex PCR; TCRdb's version includes in-frame clones alone and lacks a portion of them. The sample lists roughly 340,000 clones; 85% to 90% were seen once. The source material was PBMCs or T cells enriched from blood (not recorded which). These receptors were taken from a man aged 18 to 30 who had recovered from COVID-19.

The J gene is TRBJ2-1, the V gene TRBV7-8; possibly TRBD1 for D (6 bases). The CDR3 is 15 amino acids. Germline V CDR1 and CDR2: SGHVS, FQNEAQ. The germline V and J ends were trimmed by 3 bases and 0 bases, with 9 bases remaining between them. The CDR3 bases are TGTGCCAGCAGCTTGGACAGCAGCTCCTACAATGAGCAGTTCTTC. Protein: CASSLDSSSYNEQFF. The variable domain in full, completed from reference TRBV7-8 and TRBJ2-1, reads GAGVSQSPRYKVAKRGQDVALRCDPISGHVSLFWYQQALGQGPEFLTYFQNEAQLDKSGLPSDRFFAERPEGSVSTLKIQRTQQEDSAVYLCASSLDSSSYNEQFFGPGTRLTVL.

CDR3 DNA: TGTGCCAGCAGACCGTCTGGGACAGTGCCTTACAATGAGCAGTTCTTC. It encodes CASRPSGTVPYNEQFF. This chain uses TRBV5-4 with TRBJ2-1, with 7 bases lining up with TRBD1. Germline CDR1 is SGHNT and CDR2 is YYREEE (reference sequence). V dropped 5 bases and J dropped 4; count of bases not matched to a gene: 12. The CDR3 consists of 16 residues.

The chain is built from TRBV28 and TRBJ2-3; 12 bases map to TRBD1. CDR3 length: 16 amino acids. CDR1 and CDR2 from the germline V gene are MDHEN and SYDVKM. V gave up 6 bases and J gave up 4 bases; unmatched junction bases: 8. CDR3 nucleotide sequence: TGTGCCAGCAGCAACCGGGACAGGGGGCCGGCAGATACGCAGTATTTT. Its protein is CASSNRDRGPADTQYF.